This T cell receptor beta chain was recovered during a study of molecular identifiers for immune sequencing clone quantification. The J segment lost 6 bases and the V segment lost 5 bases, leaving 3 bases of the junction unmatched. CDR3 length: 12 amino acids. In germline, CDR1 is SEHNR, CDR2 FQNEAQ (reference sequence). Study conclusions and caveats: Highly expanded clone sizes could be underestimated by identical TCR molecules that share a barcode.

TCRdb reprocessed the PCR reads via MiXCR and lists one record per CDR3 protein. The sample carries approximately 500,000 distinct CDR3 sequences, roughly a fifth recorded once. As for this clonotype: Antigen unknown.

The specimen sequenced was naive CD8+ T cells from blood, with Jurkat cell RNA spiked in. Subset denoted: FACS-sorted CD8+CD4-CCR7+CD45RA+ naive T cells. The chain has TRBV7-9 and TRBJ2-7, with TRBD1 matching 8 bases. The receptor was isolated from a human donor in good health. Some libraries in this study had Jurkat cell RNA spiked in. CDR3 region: CASSATGGEQYF. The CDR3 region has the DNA TGTGCCAGCAGCGCAACAGGGGGCGAGCAGTACTTC. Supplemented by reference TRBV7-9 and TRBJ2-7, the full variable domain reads DTGVSQNPRHKITKRGQNVTFRCDPISEHNRLYWYRQTLGQGPEFLTYFQNEAQLEKSRLLSDRFSAERPKGSFSTLEIQRTEQGDSAMYLCASSATGGEQYFGPGTRLTVT.